Each of the 30 T cell receptor beta chains below was sequenced from the same sample in a study of vaccination and CD4 T cells after COVID-19. The antigens for these receptors are not known. Sequencing of the DNA from cultured CD4+ T cells was carried out with the Oncomine TCR Beta short-read assay. One entry per CDR3 protein, called by TCRdb with MiXCR from the PCR reads. This table has 2,000 to 2,500 distinct CDR3 sequences, 36% appearing once. As for treatment: roughly nine-day PBMC culture with coronavirus spike peptide pools or control peptides (ViraFEST assay). Investigators obtained the unexposed donor's CD4+ T cells before the COVID-19 pandemic (2011-2018). Material: CD4+ T cells from blood, cultured in vitro. The receptors originated from a human donor in good health.

The chain is built from TRBV7-3 and TRBJ2-3; no clear D. Germline CDR1 and CDR2: SGHTA and FQGTGA. This CDR3 has 14 residues. V lost 3 bases and J 0 bases, leaving 7 bases between the germline ends. CDR3 protein: CASSFGSSTDTQYF. The CDR3, as DNA: TGTGCCAGCAGCTTTGGTAGTAGCACAGATACGCAGTATTTT.

The V call is TRBV5-6, the J call TRBJ1-2; D perhaps matches TRBD1 (5 bases). V was pared by 4 bases and J by 8 bases, with 12 bases between. The CDR3 contains 12 residues. The V gene's germline CDR1 is SGHDT and CDR2 YYEEEE. In DNA, the CDR3 is TGTGCCAGCAGCCTCCGGGACGAGGGCTACACCTTC. This gives the protein CASSLRDEGYTF.

The chain uses TRBV7-2 and TRBJ1-2, with no clear D. The CDR3 has 14 amino acids. The germline V and J ends were trimmed by 5 bases and 1 base, with 11 bases remaining between them. Germline V lookup: CDR1 SGHTA, CDR2 FQGNSA. For the CDR3, the DNA is TGTGCCAGCAGCCCCTGGGCGGGTAACTATGGCTACACCTTC. Residues: CASSPWAGNYGYTF.

The J gene is TRBJ2-4, the V gene TRBV11-3; possibly TRBD1 for D (5 bases). Trimming pared 1 base from V and 8 bases from J, leaving 9 bases between. CDR3 size: 13 residues. From germline, CDR1 is SGHNT and CDR2 YENEEA. The CDR3 is CASSLGGSHIQYF. Here the CDR3 DNA reads TGTGCCAGCAGCTTAGGGGGCTCGCACATTCAGTACTTC.

A few counts support this clonotype. The chain employs TRBV5-1 and TRBJ1-2, with D possibly being TRBD1 (6 bases). The germline V gene encodes CDR1 SGHRS and CDR2 YFSETQ. CDR3 size: 14 residues. The V end was cut by 3 bases, the J end by 2 bases, with 11 bases between. The CDR3 DNA reads as TGCGCCAGCAGCTCGAACACAGGGAACTATGGCTACACCTTC. It translates to CASSSNTGNYGYTF.

The V gene is TRBV30, the J gene TRBJ2-7; D is unclear. CDR1 and CDR2 from the germline V gene are GTSNPN and SVGIG (reference sequence). The CDR3 has 14 residues. V was shortened by 0 bases and J by 5 bases, with 14 bases between the two germline ends. The CDR3 sequence is CAWSVLYRENEQYF. In DNA form, the CDR3 reads TGTGCCTGGAGTGTACTATATCGAGAGAACGAGCAGTACTTC.

The CDR3 is CASSHPTAGDLNQETQYF. The CDR3 DNA reads as TGTGCCAGCAGCCACCCCACAGCGGGAGACCTTAACCAAGAGACCCAGTACTTC. The chain has TRBV14 and TRBJ2-5, with 8 bases aligning to TRBD2. Germline V lookup: CDR1 SGHDN, CDR2 FVKESK. Trimming removed 3 bases from V and 0 bases from J; junction bases left unmatched: 12. There are 18 residues in the CDR3.

In its sample, this clonotype was seen a few times. The chain has TRBV15 and TRBJ1-2; possibly TRBD1 for D (5 bases). Germline CDR1 is LNHNV and CDR2 is YYDKDF (reference sequence). The CDR3 is 14 residues long. The V and J ends lost 3 bases and 7 bases respectively, with 15 bases between them. CDR3 region: CATSSPGRVSGYTF. The CDR3 DNA reads TGTGCCACCAGCAGTCCGGGACGAGTGAGTGGCTACACCTTC.

V and J are TRBV5-4 and TRBJ2-1; D may be TRBD2 (7 bases). The germline gives CDR1 SGHNT, CDR2 YYREEE (reference sequence). V lost 1 base to trimming and J lost 7 bases, with 18 bases between them. The CDR3 has 16 residues. Written as DNA, the CDR3 is TGTGCCAGCAGCTTGCCCGGCGGGGGCCGGTTGAATGAGCAGTTCTTC. Translation gives CASSLPGGGRLNEQFF.

This clonotype appeared a few times. The chain uses TRBV7-2 and TRBJ1-5; D unresolved. The germline gives CDR1 SGHTA, CDR2 FQGNSA. The germline V and J ends were trimmed by 1 base and 0 bases, with 16 bases remaining between them. The CDR3 is made up of 18 amino acids. The CDR3 spells CASSLGGIGSYSNQPQHF. The DNA of the CDR3 is TGTGCCAGCAGCTTAGGAGGGATCGGGTCCTATAGCAATCAGCCCCAGCATTTT.

The rearrangement uses TRBV28 and TRBJ1-1, with TRBD1 matching 7 bases. With 4 bases clipped from V and 11 bases from J, the junction kept 13 bases outside the gene matches. In germline, CDR1 is MDHEN, CDR2 SYDVKM. The length of the CDR3 is 14 residues. In DNA, the CDR3 is TGTGCCAGCAGTTCCCTCGGACAGGCCCCCGGGGCTTTCTTT. Protein product: CASSSLGQAPGAFF. Full variable domain (outside the CDR3, taken from reference TRBV28 and TRBJ1-1): DVKVTQSSRYLVKRTGEKVFLECVQDMDHENMFWYRQDPGLGLRLIYFSYDVKMKEKGDIPEGYSVSREKKERFSLILESASTNQTSMYLCASSSLGQAPGAFFGQGTRLTVV.

V is TRBV9 and J is TRBJ2-6; TRBD1 is a possible D gene (6 bases). The CDR3 is 15 amino acids. With 4 bases removed from V and 1 base from J, the gap between germline ends came to 9 bases. The germline gives CDR1 SGDLS, CDR2 YYNGEE. The CDR3 region has the DNA TGTGCCAGCAGCCTGCAGGGGTCTGGGGCCAACGTCCTGACTTTC. Translating it yields CASSLQGSGANVLTF.

The V and J genes are TRBV6-2 or TRBV6-3 and TRBJ2-5; 12 positions agree with TRBD2. Germline V gene sequence: CDR1 MNHEY, CDR2 SVGEGT. The CDR3 contains 18 residues. J lost 1 base, V lost 4 bases, and 10 bases had no gene match. CDR3 nucleotides: TGTGCCAGCAGTTTCGACCTAGCGGGGGGGTCGGTCCAAGAGACCCAGTACTTC. Translating gives CASSFDLAGGSVQETQYF.

V and J are TRBV19 and TRBJ1-1; 8 bases agree with TRBD1. V shed 7 bases, J shed 9 bases, and the junction held 16 bases outside the gene matches. Germline CDR1 is LNHDA and CDR2 is SQIVND (reference sequence). The CDR3 length is 15 residues. Here the CDR3 reads CASNTTTQGAYKAFF. The CDR3 nucleotides read TGTGCCAGTAACACAACTACCCAGGGGGCTTATAAAGCTTTCTTT.

J is TRBJ2-7 and V is TRBV20-1; 7 bases match TRBD1. The J segment lost 1 base and the V segment lost 5 bases, leaving 8 bases of the junction unmatched. Per the germline V gene, CDR1 is DFQATT and CDR2 is SNEGSKA (reference sequence). The CDR3 has 14 residues. The CDR3 DNA follows: TGCAGTGCTCTCCGGGACAGCACTTCCTACGAGCAGTACTTC. Translation: CSALRDSTSYEQYF.

This clonotype was seen only a few times. The chain is built from TRBV20-1 and TRBJ2-2; TRBD1 matches 10 bases. The CDR3 has 18 residues. J lost 0 bases, V lost 6 bases, and 13 bases had no gene match. CDR1 and CDR2 from the germline V gene are DFQATT and SNEGSKA (reference sequence). In nucleotides, the CDR3 is TGCAGTGCCGCCGTCGGACAGGGGGGCGTCGCGAACACCGGGGAGCTGTTTTTT. This gives the protein CSAAVGQGGVANTGELFF.

This clonotype was picked up a small number of times. The V and J genes are TRBV10-3 and TRBJ1-1; TRBD1 agrees at 9 bases. V was clipped by 3 bases and J by 9 bases; unmatched bases: 5. Germline V CDR1 and CDR2: ENHRY, SYGVKD. The CDR3 loop spans 13 amino acids. CDR3 amino acids: CAISETGTGKAFF. DNA for the CDR3: TGTGCCATCAGTGAAACCGGGACAGGGAAAGCTTTCTTT.

The rearrangement joins TRBV6-1 to TRBJ2-3; D is unclear. CDR1 and CDR2 from the germline V gene are MNHNS and SASEGT. This CDR3 contains 15 residues. V lost 6 bases and J 2 bases, leaving 15 bases between the germline ends. The CDR3 sequence: CASRQQWSNTDTQYF. The DNA for the CDR3 is TGTGCCAGCAGGCAACAGTGGAGCAACACAGATACGCAGTATTTT.

This clonotype was seen a few times. The chain combines TRBV27 with TRBJ2-3; D may be TRBD1 (6 bases). The CDR3 spans 14 residues. Trimming pared 8 bases from V and 3 bases from J, leaving 15 bases between. Germline V gene sequence: CDR1 MNHEY, CDR2 SMNVEV (reference sequence). The CDR3, as DNA: TGTGCCAGCGGACCGCAGACAGGAACAGATACGCAGTATTTT. Residues: CASGPQTGTDTQYF.

This clonotype has more than one count but fewer than ten. The chain recombines TRBV2 with TRBJ1-5; TRBD1 is a possible D gene (5 bases). The germline CDR1 and CDR2 sequences are SNHLY and FYNNEI. The length of the CDR3 is 15 residues. V shed 2 bases and J shed 0 bases, with 8 bases lying between them. Here the CDR3 reads CASSERRGSNQPQHF. The CDR3 nucleotides read TGTGCCAGCAGTGAAAGGAGGGGTAGCAATCAGCCCCAGCATTTT.

V gene TRBV18 combines with J gene TRBJ1-2; 10 nucleotides agree with TRBD1. After removal of 5 bases from V and 3 bases from J, the junction contained 3 bases not matched to a gene. Germline assignment: CDR1 KGHSH and CDR2 LQKENI. The CDR3 has 14 amino acids. The CDR3 protein is CASSSGTGDYGYTF. For the CDR3, the DNA is TGTGCCAGCTCATCAGGGACAGGGGACTATGGCTACACCTTC.

The chain is built from TRBV19 and TRBJ1-2; perhaps TRBD1 as D (5 bases). This CDR3 is 16 amino acids long. V was shortened by 4 bases and J by 1 base, with 16 bases between the two germline ends. Per germline, CDR1 LNHDA and CDR2 SQIVND (reference sequence). The CDR3 nucleotides read TGTGCCAGTAGTAGGCAGCCGGCGGGACTTAACTATGGCTACACCTTC. This encodes CASSRQPAGLNYGYTF.

The genes are TRBV29-1 and TRBJ1-2, with 10 bases identical to TRBD1. The CDR3 is 13 amino acids. V dropped 6 bases and J dropped 7; count of bases not matched to a gene: 8. Germline CDR1 SQVTM, CDR2 ANQGSEA. For the CDR3, the DNA is TGCAGCGTCGGACAGGGGGAACGTGGTGGCTACACCTTC. It is translated as CSVGQGERGGYTF. The full variable domain, in which reference TRBV29-1 and TRBJ1-2 provide the parts outside the CDR3, is SAVISQKPSRDICQRGTSLTIQCQVDSQVTMMFWYRQQPGQSLTLIATANQGSEATYESGFVIDKFPISRPNLTFSTLTVSNMSPEDSSIYLCSVGQGERGGYTFGSGTRLTVV.

The chain carries TRBV9 and TRBJ2-7, with 10 bases identical to TRBD1. Germline V gives CDR1 SGDLS, CDR2 YYNGEE. The CDR3 has 14 residues. J lost 6 bases, V lost 6 bases, and 9 bases had no gene match. CDR3 in amino acids: CASNLWGQGTEQYF. The CDR3 DNA reads as TGTGCCAGCAACCTGTGGGGACAGGGGACCGAGCAGTACTTC.

V is TRBV20-1 and J is TRBJ1-2; 7 bases match TRBD1. The V gene end was trimmed by 6 bases and the J gene end by 2 bases; junction bases not matched to a gene: 6. The CDR3 has 13 residues. Germline loops: CDR1 DFQATT, CDR2 SNEGSKA (reference sequence). The CDR3 DNA sequence: TGCAGTGCGCCCCGGGACAGAAACTATGGCTACACCTTC. It specifies CSAPRDRNYGYTF.

This clonotype was seen a few times. The chain carries TRBV5-4 and TRBJ1-5; D is unresolved. The length of the CDR3 is 13 residues. V lost 2 bases and J 5 bases, leaving 8 bases between the germline ends. CDR1 is SGHNT and CDR2 is YYREEE in the germline V gene (reference sequence). The CDR3 coding sequence is TGTGCCAGCAGCTTTGGGTTGGATCAGCCCCAGCATTTT. It specifies CASSFGLDQPQHF.

V usage is TRBV10-3 and J usage is TRBJ2-7; 15 bases fit TRBD2. From germline, CDR1 is ENHRY and CDR2 SYGVKD. Trimming cost V 6 bases and J 2 bases; bases outside gene matches: 8. The CDR3 sequence is 17 residues long. CDR3 sequence: CAIRAGTSGGTPYEQYF. The CDR3 DNA follows: TGTGCCATCAGGGCCGGGACTAGCGGGGGGACCCCCTACGAGCAGTACTTC.

There are a few counts of this clonotype. This rearrangement joins TRBV2 to TRBJ2-5, with 8 bases that match TRBD1. This CDR3 is 15 amino acids long. Germline V lookup: CDR1 SNHLY, CDR2 FYNNEI. Trimming removed 6 bases from V and 2 bases from J; junction bases left unmatched: 8. CDR3 sequence reads: CASSRQTGGQETQYF. DNA for the CDR3: TGTGCCAGCAGCCGACAAACAGGGGGGCAAGAGACCCAGTACTTC.

The chain recombines TRBV20-1 with TRBJ2-2; D might be TRBD1 or TRBD2, each matching 5 bases. In germline, CDR1 is DFQATT, CDR2 SNEGSKA (reference sequence). V was trimmed by 2 bases and J by 0 bases, leaving 13 bases between them. This CDR3 comprises 16 residues. In nucleotides, the CDR3 is TGCAGTGCTAGAAAGTTCGGGGACCCGAACACCGGGGAGCTGTTTTTT. Translation: CSARKFGDPNTGELFF.

V usage is TRBV2 and J usage is TRBJ1-2; 9 positions agree with TRBD1. Looked up from germline, CDR1 is SNHLY and CDR2 is FYNNEI. The V gene end was trimmed by 7 bases and the J gene end by 0 bases; junction bases not matched to a gene: 9. The CDR3 has 16 amino acids. CDR3 sequence: CASKRGTGPTNYGYTF. The CDR3 DNA is TGTGCCAGCAAGCGGGGGACAGGGCCGACTAACTATGGCTACACCTTC.